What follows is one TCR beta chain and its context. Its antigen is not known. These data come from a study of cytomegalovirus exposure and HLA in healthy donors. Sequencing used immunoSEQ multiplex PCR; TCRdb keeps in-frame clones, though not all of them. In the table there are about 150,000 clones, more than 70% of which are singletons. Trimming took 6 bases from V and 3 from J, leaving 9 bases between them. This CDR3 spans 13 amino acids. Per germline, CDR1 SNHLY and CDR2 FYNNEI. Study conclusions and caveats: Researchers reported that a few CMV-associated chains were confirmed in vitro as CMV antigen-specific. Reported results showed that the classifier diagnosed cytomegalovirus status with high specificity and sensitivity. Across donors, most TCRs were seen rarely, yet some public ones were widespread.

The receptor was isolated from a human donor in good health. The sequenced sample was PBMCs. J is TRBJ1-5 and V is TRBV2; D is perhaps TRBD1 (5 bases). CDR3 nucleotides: TGTGCCAGCAGGAGCAGGGACAATCAGCCCCAGCATTTT. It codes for CASRSRDNQPQHF. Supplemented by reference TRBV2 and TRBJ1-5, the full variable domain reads EPEVTQTPSHQVTQMGQEVILRCVPISNHLYFYWYRQILGQKVEFLVSFYNNEISEKSEIFDDQFSVERPDGSNFTLKIRSTKLEDSAMYFCASRSRDNQPQHFGDGTRLSIL.